The 9 T cell receptor beta chains in this list originate from one sample, sequenced in a study of blood T cells in healthy people across ages. Next came a second PCR, run for about 7 to 12 cycles, which used a sample-barcoded 5' primer along with a J-beta primer mix. TCRdb analysed the 5' RACE reads with MiXCR anew, one entry per CDR3 protein. The sample has 800,000 to 950,000 distinct CDR3 sequences; roughly 28% are singletons. These records were also assigned to another study, of T cells of mothers and their children.

Sequencing was carried out using blood. The source is a woman aged 40 to 55 in good health.

This clonotype was observed many times. This chain joins TRBV7-3 and TRBJ2-1; D is ambiguous. Germline values: CDR1 SGHTA, CDR2 FQGTGA. This CDR3 comprises 12 residues. Trimming shortened V by 8 bases and J by 10 bases, and 15 bases separated the two germline ends. Here the CDR3 DNA reads TGTGCCAGCGGCCCGAATAGGGTAGAGCAGTTCTTC. It codes for CASGPNRVEQFF.

This clonotype has at least ten counts. V is TRBV27 and J is TRBJ2-4, with TRBD2 matching 7 bases. V lost 7 bases to trimming and J lost 8 bases; unmatched junction nucleotides: 2. The CDR3 runs 11 residues. Germline values: CDR1 MNHEY, CDR2 SMNVEV (reference sequence). The CDR3 region is CASKGGYIQYF. The CDR3 DNA sequence: TGTGCCAGCAAGGGAGGGTACATTCAGTACTTC.

The V and J genes are TRBV10-3 and TRBJ1-5, with D uncertain. Trimming removed 7 bases from V and 1 base from J, with 11 bases in between. This CDR3 comprises 14 residues. Germline V CDR1 and CDR2: ENHRY, SYGVKD. CDR3: CAIKGTASNQPQHF. The CDR3, as DNA: TGTGCCATCAAGGGAACAGCCAGCAATCAGCCCCAGCATTTT.

This chain connects TRBV28 to TRBJ2-1; TRBD2 matches at 11 bases. The CDR3 contains 15 residues. The ends lost 6 bases at V and 10 bases at J; junction bases unmatched: 11. The germline V gene has CDR1 MDHEN and CDR2 SYDVKM. The CDR3 loop reads CASSPQLAGVYEQFF. The CDR3, as DNA: TGTGCCAGCAGCCCCCAACTAGCGGGGGTCTACGAGCAGTTCTTC. The full variable domain, completed using reference TRBV28 and TRBJ2-1, is DVKVTQSSRYLVKRTGEKVFLECVQDMDHENMFWYRQDPGLGLRLIYFSYDVKMKEKGDIPEGYSVSREKKERFSLILESASTNQTSMYLCASSPQLAGVYEQFFGPGTRLTVL.

The V and J genes are TRBV5-1 and TRBJ1-3; 9 bases line up with TRBD1. The V gene's germline CDR1 is SGHRS and CDR2 YFSETQ. The CDR3 contains 16 residues. Trimming took 3 bases from V and 0 from J; bases not matched to a gene: 4. CDR3 sequence: CASSWTGAFSGNTIYF. The CDR3 coding sequence is TGCGCCAGCAGCTGGACAGGGGCCTTCTCTGGAAACACCATATATTTT.

This clonotype was counted at least ten times. This rearrangement joins TRBV6-1 to TRBJ2-1; TRBD2 aligns across 8 bases. Trimming cost V 0 bases and J 4 bases; bases outside gene matches: 2. CDR1 and CDR2 (germline): MNHNS, SASEGT. The CDR3 is 15 residues long. The CDR3 bases are TGTGCCAGCAGTGAAGCGAGCGGGGGTTACAATGAGCAGTTCTTC. Translation: CASSEASGGYNEQFF.

This clonotype showed up just a few times. J is TRBJ2-7 and V is TRBV4-3; TRBD1 is a possible D gene (5 bases). Germline-derived CDR1 and CDR2 are LGHNA and YSLEER. Trimming removed 0 bases at V and 4 bases at J, with 13 bases between. The CDR3 spans 15 residues. CDR3 loop: CASSQDTGRMYEQYF. The CDR3 region has the DNA TGCGCCAGCAGCCAAGACACAGGACGTATGTACGAGCAGTACTTC.

This clonotype showed up many times. The chain carries TRBV6-5 and TRBJ1-2; 8 nucleotides match TRBD1. Germline loops: CDR1 MNHEY, CDR2 SVGAGI. With V trimmed by 5 bases and J by 3 bases, 8 bases remained unmatched. The CDR3 loop spans 15 amino acids. DNA of the CDR3: TGTGCCAGCAGTACCATACAGGGGGGCTACTATGGCTACACCTTC. Its protein product is CASSTIQGGYYGYTF.

Ten or more counts support this clonotype. The CDR3 loop is CASSIDRTSYEQYF. The CDR3 coding sequence is TGTGCCAGCAGCATTGACAGGACTTCCTACGAGCAGTACTTC. J is TRBJ2-7 and V is TRBV7-8, with D possibly TRBD1 on 6 matching bases. Trimming took off 5 bases at V and 1 base at J, with 12 bases between the two ends. The V gene's germline CDR1 is SGHVS and CDR2 FQNEAQ. CDR3 length: 14 residues.